The 13 T cell receptor beta chains below were found in one sample sequenced in a study of blood T cell repertoires in COVID-19. Some clones are missing from TCRdb's copy, which holds only in-frame ones; the method was immunoSEQ multiplex PCR. The data contain hundreds of thousands of clones, around nine tenths of them singletons. Input material: PBMCs or T cells enriched from blood (not recorded which). The receptors come from a woman younger than 45 with acute COVID-19.

Written as DNA, the CDR3 is TGTGCCAGCAGTCCCCTCGTCCCGGGTGAAAAACTGTTTTTT. Its protein is CASSPLVPGEKLFF. V usage is TRBV25-1 and J usage is TRBJ1-4; D is unresolved. The CDR3 runs to 14 residues. CDR1 is MGHDK, CDR2 SYGVNS, per germline. V was trimmed by 5 bases and J by 7 bases, leaving 14 bases between them.

This clone was picked up one time. The genes are TRBV19 and TRBJ2-5; weak D call: TRBD1 (6 bases). CDR1 and CDR2 (germline): LNHDA, SQIVND (reference sequence). Trimming shortened V by 5 bases and J by 4 bases, and 11 bases separated the two germline ends. The CDR3 consists of 13 residues. The DNA for the CDR3 is TGTGCCAGTAGTGATGGGGGCGCAGAGACCCAGTACTTC. Translation: CASSDGGAETQYF.

V gene TRBV7-8 combines with J gene TRBJ1-5; D is ambiguous. Looked up from germline, CDR1 is SGHVS and CDR2 is FQNEAQ. Trimming pared 7 bases from V and 2 bases from J, leaving 15 bases between. The CDR3 loop spans 15 amino acids. CDR3: CASTPQATGNQPQHF. CDR3 coding DNA: TGTGCCAGCACCCCCCAGGCGACGGGCAATCAGCCCCAGCATTTT.

This rearrangement joins TRBV5-8 to TRBJ1-2, with D hard to call. The CDR3 sequence is 14 residues long. Germline-derived CDR1 and CDR2 are SGHTS and YDEGEE. Trimming cost V 0 bases and J 2 bases, with 8 bases left between them. Here the CDR3 reads CASSLGRENYGYTF. The CDR3 DNA reads as TGTGCCAGCAGCTTGGGTCGGGAGAACTATGGCTACACCTTC. Based on the CDR3 plus reference TRBV5-8 and TRBJ1-2, the full variable domain is EAGVTQSPTHLIKTRGQQATLRCSPISGHTSVYWYQQALGLGLQFLLWYDEGEERNRGNFPPRFSGRQFPNYSSELNVNALELEDSALYLCASSLGRENYGYTFGSGTRLTVV.

In its sample, this clone was seen a few times. Other DNA sequences from this sample encode an identical CDR3 as well. This chain joins TRBV7-6 and TRBJ2-2, with D unclear. CDR3 length: 15 amino acids. CDR1 SGHVS and CDR2 FNYEAQ come from the germline V gene. Trimming pared 2 bases from V and 0 bases from J, leaving 7 bases between. This CDR3 reads CASSLFAANTGELFF. CDR3 DNA: TGTGCCAGCAGCTTATTCGCGGCGAACACCGGGGAGCTGTTTTTT.

The chain joins TRBV3-1 (or the pseudogene TRBV3-2) to TRBJ1-1; D not resolved. Deletions cut 0 bases from V and 0 bases from J, with 14 bases between. Germline V gives CDR1 LGHDT, CDR2 YNNKEL (reference sequence). The CDR3 is made up of 17 amino acids. This CDR3 reads CASSQEYGASMNTEAFF. The CDR3 bases are TGTGCCAGCAGCCAAGAGTACGGAGCTTCCATGAACACTGAAGCTTTCTTT.

The chain employs TRBV10-3 and TRBJ2-7; possible D gene TRBD1, 6 bases. The CDR3 has 14 amino acids. CDR1 is ENHRY and CDR2 is SYGVKD in the germline V gene. The V and J ends lost 0 bases and 2 bases respectively, with 8 bases between them. CDR3: CAISESGGTYEQYF. The CDR3 DNA is TGTGCCATCAGTGAGTCAGGGGGAACCTACGAGCAGTACTTC.

This chain uses TRBV2 with TRBJ2-4, with D perhaps matching TRBD1 (5 bases). The CDR3 sequence is 13 residues long. Germline CDR1 SNHLY, CDR2 FYNNEI. The V and J ends lost 6 bases and 6 bases respectively, with 12 bases between them. The CDR3 nucleotides are TGTGCCAGCAGCGCGACAGCAACAAACATTCAGTACTTC. Translated, it gives CASSATATNIQYF.

The chain recombines TRBV5-1 with TRBJ1-4, with TRBD1 identical over 7 bases. Germline V gene data show CDR1 as SGHRS and CDR2 as YFSETQ. This CDR3 contains 14 residues. Unmatched junction bases numbered 4, after V lost 2 bases and J lost 6 bases. The CDR3 reads CASSFSGGDEKLFF. The CDR3 coding sequence is TGCGCCAGCAGCTTCTCAGGGGGTGATGAAAAACTGTTTTTT.

The genes are TRBV28 and TRBJ1-2; 7 bases are shared with TRBD1. Germline values: CDR1 MDHEN, CDR2 SYDVKM. V trimming: 10 bases; J trimming: 7 bases; junction bases outside the gene matches: 12. The CDR3 extends over 13 amino acids. The CDR3 nucleotides are TGTGCCATCCTACCACGAGGGGGCTCTGGCTACACCTTC. As protein: CAILPRGGSGYTF.

The J gene is TRBJ2-7, the V gene TRBV11-2, with 8 bases that match TRBD2. The V gene end was trimmed by 5 bases and the J gene end by 0 bases; junction bases not matched to a gene: 6. The CDR3 covers 15 residues. In germline, CDR1 is SGHAT, CDR2 FQNNGV. The CDR3 loop reads CASSQRGLTSYEQYF. In DNA form, the CDR3 reads TGTGCCAGCAGCCAGCGGGGGCTAACCTCCTACGAGCAGTACTTC.

The rearrangement uses TRBV21-1 and TRBJ2-2; the table's D call, TRBD2, has no DNA check behind it. TRBV21-1 is termed a pseudogene. CDR3 length equals 20 residues. CDR3 nucleotides: TGTGCCAGCAGCAAACCTCGGACTAGCGGGGGACTAACGAACACCGGGGAGCTGTTTTTT. This codes for CASSKPRTSGGLTNTGELFF.

This sequence joins TRBV7-9 and TRBJ1-4; D gene unclear. Germline values: CDR1 SEHNR, CDR2 FQNEAQ (reference sequence). The V end was cut by 1 base, the J end by 10 bases, with 13 bases between. This CDR3 region has 14 residues. CDR3 nucleotides: TGTGCCAGCAGCTTAGGGGGAGGTGAGGGAAAACTGTTTTTT. Its translation: CASSLGGGEGKLFF.